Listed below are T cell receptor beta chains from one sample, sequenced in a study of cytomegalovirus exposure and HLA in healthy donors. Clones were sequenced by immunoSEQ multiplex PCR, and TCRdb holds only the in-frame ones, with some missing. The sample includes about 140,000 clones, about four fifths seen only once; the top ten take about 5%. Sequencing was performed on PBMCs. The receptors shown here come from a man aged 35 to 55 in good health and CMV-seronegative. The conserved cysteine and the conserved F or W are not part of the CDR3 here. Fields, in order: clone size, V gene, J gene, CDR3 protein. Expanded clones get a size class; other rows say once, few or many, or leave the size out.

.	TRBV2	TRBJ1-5	ASSRGREDNQPQH
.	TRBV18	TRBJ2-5	ASSPPLAVAYWAQY
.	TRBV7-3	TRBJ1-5	ASSLKQGHQPQH
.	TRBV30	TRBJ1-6	AWSSDRDSPLH
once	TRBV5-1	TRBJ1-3	ASTLSGAGNTIY
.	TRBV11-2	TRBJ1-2	ASSLDGSYGYT
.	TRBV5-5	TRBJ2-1	ASINARSSYNEQF
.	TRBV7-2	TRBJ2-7	ASRLQGSDVKQY
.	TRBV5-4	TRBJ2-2	ASSKSGTVTGELF
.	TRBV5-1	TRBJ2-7	ASSLDRGASYEQY
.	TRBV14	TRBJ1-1	ASSQDIPSLNTEAF
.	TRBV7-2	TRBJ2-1	ASSSDMATGGNEQF
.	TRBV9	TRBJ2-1	ASSVGTDYNEQF
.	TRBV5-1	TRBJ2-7	ASKHGGSYEQY
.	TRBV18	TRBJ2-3	ASSPPSGGLTDTQY
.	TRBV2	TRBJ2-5	ASSLGRARETQY
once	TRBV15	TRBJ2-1	ATSRDVGSSYNEQF
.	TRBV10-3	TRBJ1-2	ASWERGNYGYT
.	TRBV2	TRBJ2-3	ASSEENTDTQY
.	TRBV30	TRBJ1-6	ACPHPSSYNSPLH
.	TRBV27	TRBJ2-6	ASSPEGSLDSGANVLT
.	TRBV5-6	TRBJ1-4	ASSLWSRLTGEKLF
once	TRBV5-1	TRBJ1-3	ASSLVGDSGNTIY
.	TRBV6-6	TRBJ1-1	ASSYNLGADTEAF
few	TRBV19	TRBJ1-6	ASNVQGASSPLH
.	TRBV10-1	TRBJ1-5	ASSEYDREQPQH
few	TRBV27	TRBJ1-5	ASASGGERH
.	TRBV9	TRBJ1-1	ASSAARGPGTEAF
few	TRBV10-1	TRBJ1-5	AGNRGDQPQH
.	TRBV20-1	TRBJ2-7	SASYFYEQY
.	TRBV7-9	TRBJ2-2	ASGTDKNTGELF
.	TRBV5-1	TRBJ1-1	ASSRDGTGKNTEAF
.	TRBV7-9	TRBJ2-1	ASSSTASGINNEQF
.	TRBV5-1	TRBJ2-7	ASSLERVYEQY
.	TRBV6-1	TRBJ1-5	ASSEGTGGPLNQPQH
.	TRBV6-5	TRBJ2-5	ASSSSTSGVGETQY
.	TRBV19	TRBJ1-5	ASSISKGVAQPQH
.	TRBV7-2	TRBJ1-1	ATIRQANTEAF
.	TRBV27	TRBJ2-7	ASSFLTSSYEQY
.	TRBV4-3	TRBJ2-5	ASSQDWTGGETQY
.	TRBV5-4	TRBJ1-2	ASRKGTGDGYT
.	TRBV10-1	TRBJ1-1	ASSESEDRGHTEAF
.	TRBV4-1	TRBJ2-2	ASSQGTGENTGELF
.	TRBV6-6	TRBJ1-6	ASSPGTGNSPLH
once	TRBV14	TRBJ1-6	ASSQVHSYNSPLH